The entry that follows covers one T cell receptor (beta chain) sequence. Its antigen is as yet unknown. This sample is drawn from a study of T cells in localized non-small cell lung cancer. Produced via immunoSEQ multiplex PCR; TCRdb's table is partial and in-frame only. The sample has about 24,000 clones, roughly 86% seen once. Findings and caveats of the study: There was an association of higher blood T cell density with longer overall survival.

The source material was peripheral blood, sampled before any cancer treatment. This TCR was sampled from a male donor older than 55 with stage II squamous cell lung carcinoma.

As DNA, the CDR3 is TGTGCCAGCAGCTTAGCGGCCCTTGGGAACACCATATATTTT. Amino acid sequence: CASSLAALGNTIYF. The rearrangement uses TRBV7-9 and TRBJ1-3, with D uncertain. The germline V gene encodes CDR1 SEHNR and CDR2 FQNEAQ (reference sequence). CDR3 length equals 14 residues. V lost 0 bases and J 7 bases, leaving 10 bases between the germline ends.